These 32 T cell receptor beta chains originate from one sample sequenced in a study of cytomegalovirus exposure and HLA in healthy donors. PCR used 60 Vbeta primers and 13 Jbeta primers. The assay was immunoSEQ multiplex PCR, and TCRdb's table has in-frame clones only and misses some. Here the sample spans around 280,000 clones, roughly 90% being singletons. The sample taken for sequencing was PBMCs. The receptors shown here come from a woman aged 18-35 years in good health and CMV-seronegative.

The CDR3 DNA reads TGTGCCAGCTCACCACCTCAGGGCGGCGCCTACAATGAGCAGTTCTTC. Its translation is CASSPPQGGAYNEQFF. The chain couples TRBV18 to TRBJ2-1, with TRBD1 as a possible D gene (5 bases). The CDR3 consists of 16 residues. Germline V gives CDR1 KGHSH, CDR2 LQKENI. V lost 0 bases and J lost 2, with 11 bases in between.

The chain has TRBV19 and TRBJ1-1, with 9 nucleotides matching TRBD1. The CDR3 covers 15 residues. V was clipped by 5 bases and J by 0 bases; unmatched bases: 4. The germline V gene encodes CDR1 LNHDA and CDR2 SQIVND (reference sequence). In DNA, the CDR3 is TGTGCCAGTAGTGCGGGGGACAGGGTGAACACTGAAGCTTTCTTT. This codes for CASSAGDRVNTEAFF.

The CDR3 DNA is TGTGCCAGCAGCAGTTCCTCCTACGAGCAGTACTTC. Amino acid sequence: CASSSSSYEQYF. The J gene is TRBJ2-7, the V gene TRBV2, with D hard to call. The CDR3 runs 12 residues. From germline, CDR1 is SNHLY and CDR2 FYNNEI. V lost 6 bases and J 0 bases, leaving 6 bases between the germline ends.

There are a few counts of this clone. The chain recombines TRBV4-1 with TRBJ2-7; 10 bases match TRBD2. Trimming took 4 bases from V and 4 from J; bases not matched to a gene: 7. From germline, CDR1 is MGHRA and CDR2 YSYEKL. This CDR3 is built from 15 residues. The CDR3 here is CASSPSGTSEYEQYF. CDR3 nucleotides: TGCGCCAGCAGCCCTAGCGGGACTAGCGAATACGAGCAGTACTTC.

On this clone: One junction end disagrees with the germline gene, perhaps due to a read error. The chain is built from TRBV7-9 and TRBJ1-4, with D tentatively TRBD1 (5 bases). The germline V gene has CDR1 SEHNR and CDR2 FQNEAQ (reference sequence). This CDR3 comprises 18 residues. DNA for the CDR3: TGTTCCAGCAGCCATCCTTATCGACAGCTTGCAACTAATGAAAAACTGTTTTTT. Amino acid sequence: CSSSHPYRQLATNEKLFF.

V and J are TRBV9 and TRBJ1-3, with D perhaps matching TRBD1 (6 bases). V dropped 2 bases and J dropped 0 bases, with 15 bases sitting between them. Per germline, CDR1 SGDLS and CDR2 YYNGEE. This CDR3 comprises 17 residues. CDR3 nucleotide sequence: TGTGCCAGCAGCGTGACAGGCGTCGCAGGCTCTGGAAACACCATATATTTT. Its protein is CASSVTGVAGSGNTIYF.

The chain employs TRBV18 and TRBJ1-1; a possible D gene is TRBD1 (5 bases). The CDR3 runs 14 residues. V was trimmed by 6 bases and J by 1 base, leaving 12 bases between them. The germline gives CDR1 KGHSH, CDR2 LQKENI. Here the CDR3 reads CASSLGGGNTEAFF. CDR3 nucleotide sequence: TGTGCCAGCTCCCTCGGGGGGGGGAACACTGAAGCTTTCTTT.

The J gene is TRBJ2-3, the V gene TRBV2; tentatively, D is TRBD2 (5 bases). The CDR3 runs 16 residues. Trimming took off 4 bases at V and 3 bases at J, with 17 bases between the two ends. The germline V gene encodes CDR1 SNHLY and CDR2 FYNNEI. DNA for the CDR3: TGTGCCAGCAGTGGGGCTAGCCTCATCCTAACAGATACGCAGTATTTT. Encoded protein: CASSGASLILTDTQYF.

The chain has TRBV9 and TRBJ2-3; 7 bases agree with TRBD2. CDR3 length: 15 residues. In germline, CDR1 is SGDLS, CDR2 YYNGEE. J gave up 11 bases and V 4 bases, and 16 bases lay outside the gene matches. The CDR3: CASSFSGEAGILQYF. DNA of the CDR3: TGTGCCAGCAGCTTCTCCGGGGAAGCGGGGATCCTGCAGTATTTT. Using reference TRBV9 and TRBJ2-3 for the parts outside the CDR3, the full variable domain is DSGVTQTPKHLITATGQRVTLRCSPRSGDLSVYWYQQSLDQGLQFLIQYYNGEERAKGNILERFSAQQFPDLHSELNLSSLELGDSALYFCASSFSGEAGILQYFGPGTRLTVL.

The CDR3 nucleotides read TGTGCCACTAGCCACGCCCGACAGGAGAATCAGCCCCAGCATTTT. This encodes CATSHARQENQPQHF. This rearrangement joins TRBV19 to TRBJ1-5, with TRBD1 as a possible D gene (6 bases). The CDR3 contains 15 residues. The germline V and J ends were trimmed by 10 bases and 4 bases, with 20 bases remaining between them. Per germline, CDR1 LNHDA and CDR2 SQIVND (reference sequence).

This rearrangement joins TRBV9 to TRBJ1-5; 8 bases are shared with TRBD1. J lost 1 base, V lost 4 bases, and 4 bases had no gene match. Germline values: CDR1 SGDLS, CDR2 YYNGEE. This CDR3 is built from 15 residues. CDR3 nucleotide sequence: TGTGCCAGCAGCACAGGGACAGGAAGCAATCAGCCCCAGCATTTT. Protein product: CASSTGTGSNQPQHF.

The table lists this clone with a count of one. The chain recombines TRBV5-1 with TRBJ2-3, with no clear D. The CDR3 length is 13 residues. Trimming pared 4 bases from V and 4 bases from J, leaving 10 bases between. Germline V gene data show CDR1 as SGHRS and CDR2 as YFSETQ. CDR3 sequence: CASSPFRADTQYF. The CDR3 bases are TGCGCCAGCAGCCCATTTCGGGCAGATACGCAGTATTTT.

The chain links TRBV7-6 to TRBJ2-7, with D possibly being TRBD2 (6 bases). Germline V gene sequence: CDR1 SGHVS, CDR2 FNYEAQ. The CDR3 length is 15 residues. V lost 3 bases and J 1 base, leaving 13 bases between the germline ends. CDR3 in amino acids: CASSLPGGASYEQYF. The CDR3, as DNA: TGTGCCAGCAGCTTGCCTGGCGGGGCGTCCTACGAGCAGTACTTC.

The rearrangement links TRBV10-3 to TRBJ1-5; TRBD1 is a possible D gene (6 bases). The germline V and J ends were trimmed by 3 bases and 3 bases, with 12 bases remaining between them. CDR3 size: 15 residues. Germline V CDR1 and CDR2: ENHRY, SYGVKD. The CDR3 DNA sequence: TGTGCCATCAGTGACCTGGACAGCGACAATCAGCCCCAGCATTTT. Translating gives CAISDLDSDNQPQHF.

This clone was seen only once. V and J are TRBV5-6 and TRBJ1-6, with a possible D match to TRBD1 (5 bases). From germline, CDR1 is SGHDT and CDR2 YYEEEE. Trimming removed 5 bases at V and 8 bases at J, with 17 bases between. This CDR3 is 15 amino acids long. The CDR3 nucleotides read TGTGCCAGCAGGACTCAGGGAGGTCTTTATTCACCCCTCCACTTT. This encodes CASRTQGGLYSPLHF.

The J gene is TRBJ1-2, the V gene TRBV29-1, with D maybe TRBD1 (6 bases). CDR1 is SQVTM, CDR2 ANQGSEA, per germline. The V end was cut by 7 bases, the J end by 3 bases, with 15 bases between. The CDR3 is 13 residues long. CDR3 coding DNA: TGCAGCGCCCTGGGGGGGCAGGACTATGGCTACACCTTC. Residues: CSALGGQDYGYTF.

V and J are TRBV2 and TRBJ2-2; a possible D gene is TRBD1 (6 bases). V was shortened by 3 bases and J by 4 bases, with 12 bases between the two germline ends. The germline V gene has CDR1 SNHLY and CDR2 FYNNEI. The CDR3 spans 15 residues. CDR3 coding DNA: TGTGCCAGCAGTGATTTAGGGGGTGGCACCGGGGAGCTGTTTTTT. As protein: CASSDLGGGTGELFF.

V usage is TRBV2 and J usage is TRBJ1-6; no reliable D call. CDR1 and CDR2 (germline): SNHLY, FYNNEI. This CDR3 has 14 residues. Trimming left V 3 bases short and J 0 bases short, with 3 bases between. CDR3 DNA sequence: TGTGCCAGCAGTGACAGCTCCTATAATTCACCCCTCCACTTT. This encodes CASSDSSYNSPLHF.

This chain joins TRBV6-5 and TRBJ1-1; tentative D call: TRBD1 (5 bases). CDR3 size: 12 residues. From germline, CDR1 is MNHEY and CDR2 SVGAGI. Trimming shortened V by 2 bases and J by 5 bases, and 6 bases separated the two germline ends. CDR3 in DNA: TGTGCCAGCAGTTACGGGGGGACTGAAGCTTTCTTT. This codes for CASSYGGTEAFF.

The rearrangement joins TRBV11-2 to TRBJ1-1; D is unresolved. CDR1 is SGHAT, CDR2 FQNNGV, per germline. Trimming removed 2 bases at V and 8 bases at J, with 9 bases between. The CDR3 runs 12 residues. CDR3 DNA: TGTGCCAGCAGCTTATCTGGCCTCGAAGCTTTCTTT. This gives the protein CASSLSGLEAFF.

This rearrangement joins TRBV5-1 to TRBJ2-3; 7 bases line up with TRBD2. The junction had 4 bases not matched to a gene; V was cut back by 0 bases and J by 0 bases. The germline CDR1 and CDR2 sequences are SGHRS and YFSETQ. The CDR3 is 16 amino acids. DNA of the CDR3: TGCGCCAGCAGCTTGGAGAGCGGGACTAGCACAGATACGCAGTATTTT. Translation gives CASSLESGTSTDTQYF.

CDR3 DNA sequence: TGTGCCACTGCCCGGACCGGGGAGCTGTTTTTT. Translated: CATARTGELFF. The rearrangement uses TRBV6-5 and TRBJ2-2; D uncertain. The germline V gene encodes CDR1 MNHEY and CDR2 SVGAGI. The CDR3 is 11 residues long. V lost 10 bases, J lost 5 bases, and 8 bases lay in between.

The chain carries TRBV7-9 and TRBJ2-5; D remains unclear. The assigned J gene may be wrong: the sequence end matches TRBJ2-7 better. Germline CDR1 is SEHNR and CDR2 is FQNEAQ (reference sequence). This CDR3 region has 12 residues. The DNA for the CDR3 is TGTGCCAGCAGCCAGGAAACTTACGAGCAGTACTTC. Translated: CASSQETYEQYF.

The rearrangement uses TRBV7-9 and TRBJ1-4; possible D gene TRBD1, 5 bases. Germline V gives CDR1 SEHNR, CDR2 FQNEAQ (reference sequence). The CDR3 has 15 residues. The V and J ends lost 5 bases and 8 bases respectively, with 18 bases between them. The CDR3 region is CASSPALGRAEKLFF. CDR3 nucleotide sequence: TGTGCCAGCAGCCCCGCCCTTGGCAGGGCGGAAAAACTGTTTTTT.

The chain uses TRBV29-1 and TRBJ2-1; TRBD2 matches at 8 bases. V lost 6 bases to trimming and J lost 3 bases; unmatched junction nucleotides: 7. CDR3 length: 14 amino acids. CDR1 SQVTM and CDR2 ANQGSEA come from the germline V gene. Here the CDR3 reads CSVPGLVVYNEQFF. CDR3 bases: TGCAGCGTGCCGGGACTAGTTGTCTACAATGAGCAGTTCTTC.

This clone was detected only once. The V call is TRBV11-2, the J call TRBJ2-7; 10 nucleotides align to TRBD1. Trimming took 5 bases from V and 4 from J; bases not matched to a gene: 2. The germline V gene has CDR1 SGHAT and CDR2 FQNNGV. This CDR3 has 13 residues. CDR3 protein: CASSQDRGYEQYF. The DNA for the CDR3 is TGTGCCAGCAGCCAGGACAGGGGGTACGAGCAGTACTTC.

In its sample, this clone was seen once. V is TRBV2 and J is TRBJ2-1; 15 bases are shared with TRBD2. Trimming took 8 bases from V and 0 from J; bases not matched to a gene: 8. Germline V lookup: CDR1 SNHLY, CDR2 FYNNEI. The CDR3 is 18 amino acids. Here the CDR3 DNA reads TGTGCCAGCGTCTGGGGGACTAGCGGGGGGAGCTCCTACAATGAGCAGTTCTTC. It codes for CASVWGTSGGSSYNEQFF.

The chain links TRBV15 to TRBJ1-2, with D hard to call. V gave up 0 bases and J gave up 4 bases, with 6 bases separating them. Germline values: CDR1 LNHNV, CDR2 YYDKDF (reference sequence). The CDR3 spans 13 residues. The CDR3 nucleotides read TGTGCCACCAGCAGAGATAGAGTCTATGGCTACACCTTC. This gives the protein CATSRDRVYGYTF.

CDR3 sequence: CASRLTGDFNSPLHF. CDR3 in DNA: TGTGCCAGCAGACTAACAGGCGATTTTAATTCACCCCTCCACTTT. The rearrangement joins TRBV2 to TRBJ1-6, with D possibly matching TRBD1 (5 bases). V shed 6 bases and J shed 6 bases, with 15 bases lying between them. The CDR3 has 15 residues. Germline CDR1 is SNHLY and CDR2 is FYNNEI.

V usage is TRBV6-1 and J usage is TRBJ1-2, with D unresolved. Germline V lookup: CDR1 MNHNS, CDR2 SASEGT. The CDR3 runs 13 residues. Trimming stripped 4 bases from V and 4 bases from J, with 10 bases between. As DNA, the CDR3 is TGTGCCAGCAGTGTGTTTCTCCTCTATGGCTACACCTTC. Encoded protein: CASSVFLLYGYTF.

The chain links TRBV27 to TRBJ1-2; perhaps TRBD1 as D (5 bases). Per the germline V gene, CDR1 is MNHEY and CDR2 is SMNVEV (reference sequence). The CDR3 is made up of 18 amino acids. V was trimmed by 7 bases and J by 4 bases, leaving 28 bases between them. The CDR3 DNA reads TGTGCCAGCACCTCCCTAGGGGACCGAATAACCGGGGGCTATGGCTACACCTTC. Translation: CASTSLGDRITGGYGYTF.

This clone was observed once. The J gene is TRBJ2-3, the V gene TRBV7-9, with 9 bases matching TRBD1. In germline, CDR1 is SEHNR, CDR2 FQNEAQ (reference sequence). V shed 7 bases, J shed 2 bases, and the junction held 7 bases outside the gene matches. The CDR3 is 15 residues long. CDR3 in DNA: TGTGCCAGCACGAAAGGACAGGGGCCCACAGATACGCAGTATTTT. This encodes CASTKGQGPTDTQYF.